This T cell receptor (beta chain) was captured by sequencing in a study of CD8+ T cells in alopecia areata. As the sequencing template, cDNA was produced by extracting RNA and reverse transcribing it. This table comes from immunoSEQ multiplex PCR, and its TCRdb copy is limited to in-frame clones, with some not included. Of around 200,000 clones in the sample, around 60% were seen once. Indicated treatment: oral pan-JAK inhibitor, 5-10 mg twice daily. A FACSAria was used to sort CD4+ and CD8+ T cells. These cells came from PBMCs. V was trimmed by 3 bases and J by 2 bases, leaving 13 bases between them. Germline values: CDR1 SGHRS, CDR2 YFSETQ. The length of the CDR3 is 15 residues.

The V gene is TRBV5-1, the J gene TRBJ2-3; possibly TRBD1 for D (5 bases). This material consisted of CD8+ T cells sorted from blood, taken at week 24, from a patient treated with tofacitinib. This TCR derives from a human donor with alopecia areata. The CDR3, as DNA: TGCGCCAGCAGCTGGGCCCCGACAGTCACAGATACGCAGTATTTT. Protein: CASSWAPTVTDTQYF.